Listed below are T cell receptor beta chains from one sample, sequenced in a study of blood T cell repertoires in COVID-19. Clones were read by immunoSEQ multiplex PCR, and TCRdb kept only the in-frame ones, dropping some. The sample has 150,000 or so clones; 60% to 75% are singletons. The source material was peripheral blood. Receptor source: a woman in her 70s with acute or convalescent COVID-19. The CDR3 runs from the conserved cysteine through the conserved F or W. The D gene is left open where the match is weak. Where a row states a size, it is once, few, many or the class of an expanded clone; other rows omit it.

CDR3 protein: CAWHTPDRGRYYGYTF
CDR3 DNA: TGTGCCTGGCATACTCCGGACAGGGGTCGGTACTATGGCTACACCTTC
D gene: TRBD1
V gene: TRBV30
clone size: -
J gene: TRBJ1-2

CDR3 protein: CASSQNPGQGGDGEQFF
CDR3 DNA: TGTGCCAGCAGTCAGAACCCGGGACAGGGGGGCGACGGTGAGCAGTTCTTC
D gene: TRBD1
V gene: TRBV6-2/TRBV6-3
clone size: once
J gene: TRBJ2-1

CDR3 protein: CASSKDRGSSGANVLTF
CDR3 DNA: TGTGCCAGCAGTAAAGACAGGGGAAGCTCTGGGGCCAACGTCCTGACTTTC
D gene: TRBD1
V gene: TRBV28
clone size: -
J gene: TRBJ2-6

CDR3 protein: CASSQETGGARSPLHF
CDR3 DNA: TGCGCCAGCAGCCAAGAGACAGGGGGCGCCAGGTCACCCCTCCACTTT
D gene: TRBD1
V gene: TRBV4-3
clone size: few
J gene: TRBJ1-6

CDR3 protein: CASSLPSGGATQYF
CDR3 DNA: TGTGCCAGCAGCTTGCCTAGCGGGGGGGCTACGCAGTATTTT
D gene: TRBD2
V gene: TRBV7-2
clone size: few
J gene: TRBJ2-3

CDR3 protein: CASSPTGTGGSGELFF
CDR3 DNA: TGTGCCAGCAGCCCCACCGGGACCGGGGGATCCGGGGAGCTGTTTTTT
D gene: -
V gene: TRBV7-8
clone size: -
J gene: TRBJ2-2

CDR3 protein: CASSPRQSGTGELFF
CDR3 DNA: TGTGCCAGCAGCCCGCGGCAGAGCGGGACCGGGGAGCTGTTTTTT
D gene: -
V gene: TRBV7-2
clone size: -
J gene: TRBJ2-2

CDR3 protein: CASSPSTGVTYEQYF
CDR3 DNA: TGTGCCAGCAGCCCCTCGACAGGGGTCACCTACGAGCAGTACTTC
D gene: TRBD1
V gene: TRBV3-1/TRBV3-2
clone size: -
J gene: TRBJ2-7

CDR3 protein: CASSQGLAPTYEQYF
CDR3 DNA: TGTGCCAGCAGCCAGGGACTAGCGCCTACCTACGAGCAGTACTTC
D gene: TRBD2
V gene: TRBV9
clone size: once
J gene: TRBJ2-7

CDR3 protein: CASSQPGTGLNEQFF
CDR3 DNA: TGCGCCAGCAGCCAACCCGGGACTGGTTTGAATGAGCAGTTCTTC
D gene: -
V gene: TRBV4-1
clone size: -
J gene: TRBJ2-1

CDR3 protein: CASSTQDRRLYGYTF
CDR3 DNA: TGTGCCAGTAGTACCCAAGACAGGAGACTTTATGGCTACACCTTC
D gene: -
V gene: TRBV19
clone size: -
J gene: TRBJ1-2

CDR3 protein: CASIRTYPRTEAFF
CDR3 DNA: TGTGCCAGCATTCGGACATACCCACGGACTGAAGCTTTCTTT
D gene: -
V gene: TRBV6-5
clone size: -
J gene: TRBJ1-1

CDR3 protein: CAISESAGTGNEQFF
CDR3 DNA: TGTGCCATCAGTGAGTCGGCAGGAACAGGGAATGAGCAGTTCTTC
D gene: -
V gene: TRBV10-3
clone size: -
J gene: TRBJ2-1

CDR3 protein: CASSYGTSGGAHEQFF
CDR3 DNA: TGTGCCAGCAGTTATGGAACTAGCGGGGGGGCCCATGAGCAGTTCTTC
D gene: TRBD2
V gene: TRBV6-5
clone size: few
J gene: TRBJ2-1

CDR3 protein: CASSLIAGTVQETQYF
CDR3 DNA: TGCGCCAGCAGCTTGATAGCCGGGACAGTTCAAGAGACCCAGTACTTC
D gene: TRBD1
V gene: TRBV5-1
clone size: -
J gene: TRBJ2-5

CDR3 protein: CASSTGGRETDTQYF
CDR3 DNA: TGTGCCAGCAGCACTGGCGGGAGGGAAACAGATACGCAGTATTTT
D gene: TRBD2
V gene: TRBV7-3
clone size: few
J gene: TRBJ2-3

CDR3 protein: CASSLLAGRETQYF
CDR3 DNA: TGTGCCAGCAGCTTGCTGGCGGGACGGGAGACCCAGTACTTC
D gene: -
V gene: TRBV5-4
clone size: -
J gene: TRBJ2-5

CDR3 protein: CASSPRQGISGANVLTF
CDR3 DNA: TGTGCCAGCAGCCCAAGGCAGGGGATCTCTGGGGCCAACGTCCTGACTTTC
D gene: -
V gene: TRBV7-8
clone size: -
J gene: TRBJ2-6

CDR3 protein: CASRGQGVANEQFF
CDR3 DNA: TGTGCCAGTAGGGGACAGGGGGTTGCCAATGAGCAGTTCTTC
D gene: TRBD1
V gene: TRBV19
clone size: -
J gene: TRBJ2-1

CDR3 protein: CASSAPEISDTQYF
CDR3 DNA: TGCGCCAGCAGTGCCCCGGAGATATCAGATACGCAGTATTTT
D gene: -
V gene: TRBV10-1
clone size: -
J gene: TRBJ2-3

CDR3 protein: CASQIVGGLMVF
CDR3 DNA: TGTGCCAGCCAAATCGTGGGCGGGCTGATGGTCTTC
D gene: -
V gene: TRBV6-5
clone size: -
J gene: TRBJ2-1

CDR3 protein: CASSPRGIGEKLFF
CDR3 DNA: TGTGCCAGCAGCCCTAGGGGGATAGGCGAAAAACTGTTTTTT
D gene: -
V gene: TRBV7-9
clone size: -
J gene: TRBJ1-4

CDR3 protein: CASSPRLADYNEQFF
CDR3 DNA: TGTGCCAGCAGCCCCAGACTAGCGGACTACAATGAGCAGTTCTTC
D gene: TRBD2
V gene: TRBV11-3
clone size: -
J gene: TRBJ2-1

CDR3 protein: CASSYRGTGVLEQYF
CDR3 DNA: TGTGCCAGCAGTTACCGGGGGACAGGGGTACTCGAGCAGTACTTC
D gene: TRBD1
V gene: TRBV6-5
clone size: -
J gene: TRBJ2-7

CDR3 protein: CASSSGGPRETQYF
CDR3 DNA: TGTGCCAGTAGTAGCGGGGGTCCACGGGAGACCCAGTACTTC
D gene: TRBD2
V gene: TRBV19
clone size: once
J gene: TRBJ2-5

CDR3 protein: CASSLVIRGGGRAYNEQFF
CDR3 DNA: TGTGCCAGCAGCTTAGTAATTCGTGGGGGCGGGAGGGCCTACAATGAGCAGTTCTTC
D gene: TRBD2
V gene: TRBV7-8
clone size: few
J gene: TRBJ2-1

CDR3 protein: CASSGTSGETQYF
CDR3 DNA: TGTGCCAGCAGTGGGACTAGCGGGGAGACCCAGTACTTC
D gene: TRBD2
V gene: TRBV12-3/TRBV12-4
clone size: -
J gene: TRBJ2-5

CDR3 protein: CASSSGQGASTGELFF
CDR3 DNA: TGCGCCAGCAGCTCAGGACAGGGGGCTAGTACCGGGGAGCTGTTTTTT
D gene: TRBD1
V gene: TRBV5-1
clone size: many
J gene: TRBJ2-2

CDR3 protein: CASRGTATDTQYF
CDR3 DNA: TGTGCCAGCAGGGGGACAGCTACAGATACGCAGTATTTT
D gene: TRBD1
V gene: TRBV6-5
clone size: -
J gene: TRBJ2-3

CDR3 protein: CASSPPGRTTEAFF
CDR3 DNA: TGTGCCAGCTCACCACCGGGGCGGACCACTGAAGCTTTCTTT
D gene: -
V gene: TRBV18
clone size: -
J gene: TRBJ1-1

CDR3 protein: CASSQGGEQYF
CDR3 DNA: TGTGCCAGCAGCCAAGGAGGTGAGCAGTACTTC
D gene: -
V gene: TRBV14
clone size: -
J gene: TRBJ2-7

CDR3 protein: CASSIKTGELFF
CDR3 DNA: TGCGCCAGCAGCATAAAAACCGGGGAGCTGTTTTTT
D gene: -
V gene: TRBV5-1
clone size: -
J gene: TRBJ2-2

CDR3 protein: CASTPGLAGEKLFF
CDR3 DNA: TGTGCCAGTACTCCAGGGTTAGCAGGTGAAAAACTGTTTTTT
D gene: -
V gene: TRBV19
clone size: -
J gene: TRBJ1-4

CDR3 protein: CAIRQPQSDTQYF
CDR3 DNA: TGTGCCATCAGACAGCCCCAGTCAGATACGCAGTATTTT
D gene: -
V gene: TRBV10-3
clone size: -
J gene: TRBJ2-3

CDR3 protein: CATSAPSGSQETQYF
CDR3 DNA: TGTGCCACCAGTGCCCCCAGTGGTTCGCAAGAGACCCAGTACTTC
D gene: -
V gene: TRBV24-1
clone size: -
J gene: TRBJ2-5

CDR3 protein: CSVEGSGQGFTGELFF
CDR3 DNA: TGCAGCGTTGAAGGCTCGGGACAGGGGTTCACCGGGGAGCTGTTTTTT
D gene: TRBD1
V gene: TRBV29-1
clone size: -
J gene: TRBJ2-2

CDR3 protein: CATSRAGNYGYTF
CDR3 DNA: TGTGCCACCAGCAGAGCCGGTAACTATGGCTACACCTTC
D gene: -
V gene: TRBV15
clone size: -
J gene: TRBJ1-2

CDR3 protein: CASSLVTGGNEKLFF
CDR3 DNA: TGTGCCAGCAGCTTAGTGACAGGGGGTAATGAAAAACTGTTTTTT
D gene: TRBD1
V gene: TRBV11-2
clone size: -
J gene: TRBJ1-4

CDR3 protein: CASSISPADTQYF
CDR3 DNA: TGTGCCAGCAGCATTTCACCAGCAGATACGCAGTATTTT
D gene: -
V gene: TRBV9
clone size: -
J gene: TRBJ2-3

CDR3 protein: CSVDKSGGANEQFF
CDR3 DNA: TGCAGCGTTGATAAGAGCGGGGGGGCCAATGAGCAGTTCTTC
D gene: TRBD2
V gene: TRBV29-1
clone size: -
J gene: TRBJ2-1

CDR3 protein: CASSYEGVTGNTIYF
CDR3 DNA: TGTGCCAGCAGTTATGAAGGGGTCACTGGAAACACCATATATTTT
D gene: -
V gene: TRBV6-6
clone size: -
J gene: TRBJ1-3

CDR3 protein: CASSFGRGRGYTF
CDR3 DNA: TGTGCCAGCAGCTTCGGCAGGGGGCGAGGCTACACCTTC
D gene: TRBD1
V gene: TRBV5-5
clone size: -
J gene: TRBJ1-2

CDR3 protein: CASSPTGLGAEAFF
CDR3 DNA: TGTGCCAGCAGCCCCACAGGGTTAGGCGCTGAAGCTTTCTTT
D gene: -
V gene: TRBV14
clone size: -
J gene: TRBJ1-1

CDR3 protein: CASSSGERDEQYF
CDR3 DNA: TGTGCCAGCAGTTCAGGCGAGAGGGACGAGCAGTACTTC
D gene: -
V gene: TRBV27
clone size: -
J gene: TRBJ2-7

CDR3 protein: CASTLRAVGRETQYF
CDR3 DNA: TGTGCCAGTACCCTGAGGGCGGTGGGAAGGGAGACCCAGTACTTC
D gene: -
V gene: TRBV19
clone size: -
J gene: TRBJ2-5

CDR3 protein: CASSTQGSGANVLTF
CDR3 DNA: TGTGCCAGCAGCACGCAGGGATCTGGGGCCAACGTCCTGACTTTC
D gene: -
V gene: TRBV3-1/TRBV3-2
clone size: -
J gene: TRBJ2-6

CDR3 protein: CASSQREGRELFF
CDR3 DNA: TGTGCCAGTAGCCAGCGGGAGGGCCGGGAGCTGTTTTTT
D gene: TRBD2
V gene: TRBV19
clone size: -
J gene: TRBJ2-2